The rows below give T cell receptor beta chains drawn from one sample of a study of OX40 agonist ivuxolimab in advanced cancers. Some clones are missing from TCRdb's copy, which holds only in-frame ones; the method was immunoSEQ multiplex PCR. The sample carries 25,000 to 35,000 clones, more than 70% recorded once. The specimen was CD4+ or CD8+ T cells sorted from blood, collected in a trial of the OX40 agonist ivuxolimab. The origin of the receptors is an adult with an advanced solid tumor such as melanoma, head and neck, liver or kidney cancer. Both conserved end residues are part of each CDR3. Each record gives: D gene, clone size, V gene, J gene, CDR3 DNA, CDR3 protein. The D gene is left open where the match is weak. Only part of the rows carry a size: once, few, many, or a class if the clone is expanded.

d_call: TRBD2
clone_size: .
v_call: TRBV18
j_call: TRBJ2-1
cdr3_nt: TGTGCCAGCTCACGAATCCCCCTAGCGGGAGGAGGGAATGAGCAGTTCTTC
cdr3_aa: CASSRIPLAGGGNEQFF

d_call: TRBD2
clone_size: .
v_call: TRBV2
j_call: TRBJ2-5
cdr3_nt: TGTGCCAGCAGTGATTATCTAGCGGGAGCTGCAGAGACCCAGTACTTC
cdr3_aa: CASSDYLAGAAETQYF

d_call: TRBD2
clone_size: .
v_call: TRBV11-2
j_call: TRBJ2-1
cdr3_nt: TGTGCCAGCAGCCCCCTAGCGGGACCTAATGAGCAGTTCTTC
cdr3_aa: CASSPLAGPNEQFF

d_call: .
clone_size: few
v_call: TRBV7-6
j_call: TRBJ2-2
cdr3_nt: TGTGCCAGCAGCTTAGTTAGGGCGCCGAACACCGGGGAGCTGTTTTTT
cdr3_aa: CASSLVRAPNTGELFF

d_call: .
clone_size: once
v_call: TRBV13
j_call: TRBJ2-6
cdr3_nt: TGTGCCAGCGATCAGGGAACCTCTGGGGCCAACGTCCTGACTTTC
cdr3_aa: CASDQGTSGANVLTF

d_call: .
clone_size: .
v_call: TRBV11-2
j_call: TRBJ2-7
cdr3_nt: TGTGCCAGCAGTTCCGGGACATCATACGACGAGCAGTACTTC
cdr3_aa: CASSSGTSYDEQYF

d_call: TRBD2
clone_size: .
v_call: TRBV5-6
j_call: TRBJ2-1
cdr3_nt: TGTGCCAGCAGCTTGGGGACTAGCGGGAACAATGAGCAGTTCTTC
cdr3_aa: CASSLGTSGNNEQFF

d_call: .
clone_size: .
v_call: TRBV10-3
j_call: TRBJ1-1
cdr3_nt: TGTGCCATCAGCCGACGGACCCAGTTGAGGAGTACTGAAGCTTTCTTT
cdr3_aa: CAISRRTQLRSTEAFF

d_call: .
clone_size: .
v_call: TRBV10-3
j_call: TRBJ2-7
cdr3_nt: TGTGCCATCAGTGAGTCTCTGACCGGGTACGAGCAGTACTTC
cdr3_aa: CAISESLTGYEQYF

d_call: TRBD2
clone_size: .
v_call: TRBV4-2
j_call: TRBJ2-5
cdr3_nt: TGTGCCAGCAGCCAAGTAAGGGCCGGTGCGGGAGGGCCCCAAGAGACCCAGTACTTC
cdr3_aa: CASSQVRAGAGGPQETQYF

d_call: TRBD1
clone_size: .
v_call: TRBV6-5
j_call: TRBJ2-7
cdr3_nt: TGTGCCAGCAGTTGGGGACAGGGAGACTACGAGCAGTACTTC
cdr3_aa: CASSWGQGDYEQYF

d_call: .
clone_size: .
v_call: TRBV21-1
j_call: TRBJ1-5
cdr3_nt: TGTGCCAGCAGCCCCGTCCGCCTAAATCAGCCCCAGCATTTT
cdr3_aa: CASSPVRLNQPQHF

d_call: .
clone_size: .
v_call: TRBV7-8
j_call: TRBJ1-5
cdr3_nt: TGTGCCAGCAGCTTAGCGGGGGCGGGAGGCAATCAGCCCCAGCATTTT
cdr3_aa: CASSLAGAGGNQPQHF

d_call: .
clone_size: .
v_call: TRBV11-2
j_call: TRBJ1-1
cdr3_nt: TGTGCCAGCAGCTCACCTCCCCGGGGGCTCACTGAAGCTTTCTTT
cdr3_aa: CASSSPPRGLTEAFF

d_call: .
clone_size: .
v_call: TRBV30
j_call: TRBJ2-1
cdr3_nt: TGTGCCTGGCGGACGGAAACTCCCTACAATGAGCAGTTCTTC
cdr3_aa: CAWRTETPYNEQFF

d_call: TRBD1
clone_size: .
v_call: TRBV9
j_call: TRBJ1-4
cdr3_nt: TGTGCCAGCAGCGTAGCCCAGGGGGCGAATAATGAAAAACTGTTTTTT
cdr3_aa: CASSVAQGANNEKLFF

d_call: .
clone_size: .
v_call: TRBV11-2
j_call: TRBJ1-5
cdr3_nt: TGTGCCAGCAGCTTAGATTACGACAGAGAGCATCCTGGGCCCCAGCATTTT
cdr3_aa: CASSLDYDREHPGPQHF

d_call: .
clone_size: .
v_call: TRBV9
j_call: TRBJ1-1
cdr3_nt: TGTGCCAGCAGCGTGCCAGTGCGAACTGAAGCTTTCTTT
cdr3_aa: CASSVPVRTEAFF

d_call: .
clone_size: once
v_call: TRBV2
j_call: TRBJ1-1
cdr3_nt: TGTGCCAGCGAATGGGGGACTGAAGCTTTCTTT
cdr3_aa: CASEWGTEAFF

d_call: TRBD2
clone_size: .
v_call: TRBV10-3
j_call: TRBJ2-2
cdr3_nt: TGTGCCATCAGTGAGTCGTGGCTAGCGGGGGGTAACACCGGGGAGCTGTTTTTT
cdr3_aa: CAISESWLAGGNTGELFF

d_call: TRBD1
clone_size: few
v_call: TRBV13
j_call: TRBJ1-2
cdr3_nt: TGTGCCAGCAGCTTAGGACGCGGACAGGGAGGTGACGGCTACACCTTC
cdr3_aa: CASSLGRGQGGDGYTF

d_call: TRBD2
clone_size: .
v_call: TRBV6-5
j_call: TRBJ2-5
cdr3_nt: TGTGCCAGCAGTACCGTAACTAGCGTTGGCGAGACCCAGTACTTC
cdr3_aa: CASSTVTSVGETQYF

d_call: TRBD1
clone_size: medium-sized
v_call: TRBV29-1
j_call: TRBJ1-2
cdr3_nt: TGCAGCGTTGAAATGGGACAGCCCCTCCTAGATAATGGCTACACCTTC
cdr3_aa: CSVEMGQPLLDNGYTF

d_call: .
clone_size: .
v_call: TRBV5-1
j_call: TRBJ1-1
cdr3_nt: TGCGCCAGCAGCTGGGGAAACACTGAAGCTTTCTTT
cdr3_aa: CASSWGNTEAFF

d_call: .
clone_size: once
v_call: TRBV27
j_call: TRBJ2-2
cdr3_nt: TGTGCCAGCAGTTTATCCCAGGGGGGTCACGGGGAGCTGTTTTTT
cdr3_aa: CASSLSQGGHGELFF

d_call: .
clone_size: .
v_call: TRBV4-1
j_call: TRBJ1-1
cdr3_nt: TGCGCCAGCAGTGAAAACGAGGGGTGGACTGAAGCTTTCTTT
cdr3_aa: CASSENEGWTEAFF

d_call: .
clone_size: .
v_call: TRBV29-1
j_call: TRBJ1-5
cdr3_nt: TGCAGCGTCACGGGGAAGGGGTTAAGCAATCAGCCCCAGCATTTT
cdr3_aa: CSVTGKGLSNQPQHF